These 28 T cell receptor beta chains originate from one sample sequenced in a study of blood T cell repertoires in COVID-19. Clones were sequenced by immunoSEQ multiplex PCR, and TCRdb holds only the in-frame ones, with some missing. The repertoire has 290,000 or so clones, roughly 86% of them found once; the top ten carry 1% to 1.5%. Input material: peripheral blood. Receptor source: a man between 65 and 85 years old with acute or convalescent COVID-19.

CDR3 nucleotides: TGTGCCAGCAGTCCCAACACAGGGGCCATTTACTACGAGCAGTACTTC. Translating it yields CASSPNTGAIYYEQYF. The genes are TRBV27 and TRBJ2-7, with 7 bases lining up with TRBD1. The length of the CDR3 is 16 residues. The germline gives CDR1 MNHEY, CDR2 SMNVEV (reference sequence). V dropped 5 bases and J dropped 3; count of bases not matched to a gene: 13.

The chain joins TRBV18 to TRBJ2-7, with 8 bases identical to TRBD1. V lost 5 bases, J lost 2 bases, and 5 bases stayed unmatched. The V gene's germline CDR1 is KGHSH and CDR2 LQKENI. The CDR3 consists of 14 residues. Here the CDR3 reads CASSAGTGPYEQYF. The CDR3 nucleotides read TGTGCCAGCTCAGCCGGGACAGGACCCTACGAGCAGTACTTC.

V is TRBV7-6 and J is TRBJ1-5; tentatively, D is TRBD1 (6 bases). CDR3 length equals 15 residues. Deletions cut 2 bases from V and 2 bases from J, with 10 bases between. Germline CDR1 and CDR2: SGHVS and FNYEAQ. CDR3 bases: TGTGCCAGCAGCTTAAGCCAGGGGCGCAATCAGCCCCAGCATTTT. Its translation is CASSLSQGRNQPQHF.

V and J are TRBV2 and TRBJ1-5, with 8 bases that match TRBD1. The V gene end was trimmed by 7 bases and the J gene end by 0 bases; junction bases not matched to a gene: 8. Per germline, CDR1 SNHLY and CDR2 FYNNEI. The CDR3 consists of 16 residues. Written as DNA, the CDR3 is TGTGCCAGCACTATGGACAGGGCGTATAGCAATCAGCCCCAGCATTTT. As protein: CASTMDRAYSNQPQHF.

The table lists this clone with a few counts. This chain uses TRBV4-1 with TRBJ1-3; D may be TRBD1 (6 bases). CDR3 length: 16 residues. Per germline, CDR1 MGHRA and CDR2 YSYEKL. The V and J ends lost 0 bases and 0 bases respectively, with 9 bases between them. For the CDR3, the DNA is TGCGCCAGCAGCCAAGAGGGGGCTTTCTCTGGAAACACCATATATTTT. Its translation is CASSQEGAFSGNTIYF.

The V and J genes are TRBV15 and TRBJ1-5; maybe TRBD1 (6 bases). This CDR3 spans 15 amino acids. Per germline, CDR1 LNHNV and CDR2 YYDKDF (reference sequence). V lost 0 bases to trimming and J lost 8 bases, with 14 bases between them. Here the CDR3 DNA reads TGTGCCACCAGCAGAGACCGGCAGGGGATGGAGCCCCAGCATTTT. It is translated as CATSRDRQGMEPQHF.

CDR3 bases: TGTGCCAGTAGTATAGAAAACCCGGGACTAGTGTTCTACAATGAGCAGTTCTTC. Amino acids: CASSIENPGLVFYNEQFF. V and J are TRBV19 and TRBJ2-1; 8 bases align to TRBD2. With V trimmed by 0 bases and J by 3 bases, 10 bases remained unmatched. Germline V lookup: CDR1 LNHDA, CDR2 SQIVND (reference sequence). The CDR3 loop spans 18 amino acids. Supplemented by reference TRBV19 and TRBJ2-1, the full variable domain reads DGGITQSPKYLFRKEGQNVTLSCEQNLNHDAMYWYRQDPGQGLRLIYYSQIVNDFQKGDIAEGYSVSREKKESFPLTVTSAQKNPTAFYLCASSIENPGLVFYNEQFFGPGTRLTVL.

This chain connects TRBV2 to TRBJ2-2; TRBD1 aligns across 8 bases. The CDR3 sequence is 12 residues long. CDR1 is SNHLY and CDR2 is FYNNEI in the germline V gene. After removal of 6 bases from V and 9 bases from J, the junction contained 3 bases not matched to a gene. Here the CDR3 reads CASSDRGRELFF. CDR3 DNA: TGTGCCAGCAGCGACAGGGGCCGGGAGCTGTTTTTT.

This chain joins TRBV5-1 and TRBJ2-1; 9 positions agree with TRBD2. Germline assignment: CDR1 SGHRS and CDR2 YFSETQ. Unmatched junction bases numbered 1, after V lost 2 bases and J lost 1 base. This CDR3 region has 15 residues. CDR3 amino acids: CASSFLAGSYNEQFF. Here the CDR3 DNA reads TGCGCCAGCAGCTTTCTAGCGGGATCCTACAATGAGCAGTTCTTC.

The genes are TRBV7-2 and TRBJ1-2, with a possible D match to TRBD1 (6 bases). The CDR3 is made up of 15 amino acids. The germline V gene encodes CDR1 SGHTA and CDR2 FQGNSA. With 4 bases removed from V and 2 bases from J, the gap between germline ends came to 14 bases. CDR3 sequence reads: CASSSWTALNYGYTF. The CDR3 bases are TGTGCCAGCAGCTCATGGACAGCCCTAAACTATGGCTACACCTTC.

Note on this clone: Compared with germline, one end of the junction differs, possibly owing to a read error. The chain carries TRBV6-6 and TRBJ2-7; 7 bases are shared with TRBD1. The V gene's germline CDR1 is MNHNY and CDR2 SVGAGI (reference sequence). This CDR3 has 16 amino acids. The chain's CDR3 is CASSDSYRGFSYEQYF. The DNA of the CDR3 is TGTGCCAGCAGTGACTCGTACAGGGGATTCAGCTACGAGCAGTACTTC.

This clone occurred once. J is TRBJ2-7 and V is TRBV5-6; D may be TRBD2 (6 bases). The germline V and J ends were trimmed by 1 base and 9 bases, with 17 bases remaining between them. The CDR3 has 14 amino acids. Germline V gene data show CDR1 as SGHDT and CDR2 as YYEEEE. CDR3 nucleotide sequence: TGTGCCAGCAGCTTGAACCGGCGCGGGGTGGGGCAGTACTTC. Its protein is CASSLNRRGVGQYF.

The chain joins TRBV2 to TRBJ2-5, with 8 bases aligning to TRBD2. The junction had 6 bases not matched to a gene; V was cut back by 3 bases and J by 0 bases. Germline lookup yields CDR1 SNHLY and CDR2 FYNNEI. The CDR3 has 16 residues. Here the CDR3 DNA reads TGTGCCAGCAGTGAGATTGGTAGCGGGAACCAAGAGACCCAGTACTTC. Its translation is CASSEIGSGNQETQYF.

This rearrangement joins TRBV9 to TRBJ2-7, with D maybe TRBD1 (6 bases). V lost 7 bases to trimming and J lost 9 bases, with 17 bases between them. Germline lookup yields CDR1 SGDLS and CDR2 YYNGEE. This CDR3 region has 12 residues. The CDR3 DNA follows: TGTGCCAGCGGGCACAGGGACGACTCGCAGTACTTC. Residues: CASGHRDDSQYF.

The chain is built from TRBV18 and TRBJ1-2, with unresolved D. Trimming removed 3 bases from V and 8 bases from J, with 19 bases in between. This CDR3 contains 15 residues. Per the germline V gene, CDR1 is KGHSH and CDR2 is LQKENI. The CDR3 spells CASSPRQEVSSGYTF. In DNA, the CDR3 is TGTGCCAGCTCACCCCGTCAGGAGGTCTCGTCGGGCTACACCTTC.

The chain is built from TRBV30 and TRBJ2-7; D gene ambiguous. The ends were cut back, 0 bases at V and 4 bases at J, with 7 bases in the middle. This CDR3 comprises 12 residues. Looked up from germline, CDR1 is GTSNPN and CDR2 is SVGIG (reference sequence). The CDR3 DNA is TGTGCCTGGAGTGTACAGCTTTACGAGCAGTACTTC. Its protein is CAWSVQLYEQYF.

The chain couples TRBV20-1 to TRBJ2-1; D remains unclear. Trimming stripped 3 bases from V and 4 bases from J, with 7 bases between. Germline V lookup: CDR1 DFQATT, CDR2 SNEGSKA (reference sequence). This CDR3 region has 12 residues. The CDR3: CSASSQYNEQFF. Written as DNA, the CDR3 is TGCAGTGCTAGTAGTCAGTACAATGAGCAGTTCTTC.

A note on this clone: Other nucleotide sequences in the sample specify the same CDR3. The gene calls are TRBV20-1 and TRBJ2-7; D is perhaps TRBD2 (5 bases). The V end lost 3 bases, the J end lost 3 bases, and 9 bases lay between the germline ends. Germline V gene data show CDR1 as DFQATT and CDR2 as SNEGSKA (reference sequence). There are 12 residues in the CDR3. DNA of the CDR3: TGCAGTGCTAGTTCGGGAAACTACGAGCAGTACTTC. It yields the protein CSASSGNYEQYF.

The V and J genes are TRBV28 and TRBJ2-3; TRBD2 agrees at 7 bases. The CDR3 is 16 residues long. Unmatched junction bases numbered 6, after V lost 3 bases and J lost 0 bases. Germline assignment: CDR1 MDHEN and CDR2 SYDVKM. CDR3 bases: TGTGCCAGCAGTTTGGCGGGAGCGGTTAGCACAGATACGCAGTATTTT. It translates to CASSLAGAVSTDTQYF. The whole variable domain, remainder taken from reference TRBV28 and TRBJ2-3, is DVKVTQSSRYLVKRTGEKVFLECVQDMDHENMFWYRQDPGLGLRLIYFSYDVKMKEKGDIPEGYSVSREKKERFSLILESASTNQTSMYLCASSLAGAVSTDTQYFGPGTRLTVL.

J is TRBJ1-2 and V is TRBV19; D might be TRBD1 (6 bases). The germline V gene encodes CDR1 LNHDA and CDR2 SQIVND (reference sequence). The V end was cut by 7 bases, the J end by 9 bases, with 18 bases between. The CDR3 extends over 13 amino acids. CDR3 protein: CASKDEMGARYTF. CDR3 in DNA: TGTGCCAGTAAGGACGAAATGGGGGCACGCTACACCTTC.

The chain couples TRBV28 to TRBJ1-5, with D perhaps matching TRBD1 (5 bases). The germline gives CDR1 MDHEN, CDR2 SYDVKM. The CDR3 contains 15 residues. The ends were cut back, 4 bases at V and 6 bases at J, with 16 bases in the middle. In DNA form, the CDR3 reads TGTGCCAGCAGTTCGGCAGGGCAGGGCGGTCAGCCCCAGCATTTT. It codes for CASSSAGQGGQPQHF.

V gene TRBV9 combines with J gene TRBJ2-7, with 9 bases aligning to TRBD1. CDR1 SGDLS and CDR2 YYNGEE come from the germline V gene. This CDR3 region has 14 residues. Trimming removed 3 bases from V and 2 bases from J; junction bases left unmatched: 3. The CDR3 coding sequence is TGTGCCAGCAGCGCGGGGACAGGGACCTACGAGCAGTACTTC. Amino acid sequence: CASSAGTGTYEQYF.

In its sample, this clone was seen once. This chain uses TRBV7-2 with TRBJ1-2, with 7 bases fitting TRBD1. The V gene's germline CDR1 is SGHTA and CDR2 FQGNSA. This CDR3 comprises 13 residues. After removal of 5 bases from V and 7 bases from J, the junction contained 7 bases not matched to a gene. The CDR3 DNA follows: TGTGCCAGCAGCAACCGACAGGGCGGTGGCTACACCTTC. This sequence encodes CASSNRQGGGYTF.

The chain has TRBV6-6 and TRBJ2-7; D might be TRBD2 (5 bases). The germline CDR1 and CDR2 sequences are MNHNY and SVGAGI (reference sequence). With 2 bases removed from V and 2 bases from J, the gap between germline ends came to 7 bases. The CDR3 runs 13 residues. The DNA of the CDR3 is TGTGCCAGCAGTTACGAGAGGGCCTACGAGCAGTACTTC. It yields the protein CASSYERAYEQYF.

The chain uses TRBV19 and TRBJ2-2; D is perhaps TRBD2 (7 bases). Trimming shortened V by 7 bases and J by 4 bases, and 16 bases separated the two germline ends. The germline gives CDR1 LNHDA, CDR2 SQIVND (reference sequence). This CDR3 spans 15 amino acids. CDR3 nucleotide sequence: TGTGCCAGTAAAGTCGGGGGGCGCGGCACCGGGGAGCTGTTTTTT. It yields the protein CASKVGGRGTGELFF.

This chain joins TRBV7-2 and TRBJ2-7; weak D call: TRBD1 (7 bases). The CDR3 is 14 amino acids. V was shortened by 1 base and J by 6 bases, with 13 bases between the two germline ends. Looked up from germline, CDR1 is SGHTA and CDR2 is FQGNSA. CDR3 region: CASSLDSGGREQYF. CDR3 nucleotide sequence: TGTGCCAGCAGCTTAGACTCAGGGGGGCGCGAGCAGTACTTC.

The chain combines TRBV7-9 with TRBJ2-1, with D possibly being TRBD1 (6 bases). In germline, CDR1 is SEHNR, CDR2 FQNEAQ (reference sequence). Deletions cut 2 bases from V and 8 bases from J, with 25 bases between. The CDR3 sequence is 18 residues long. CDR3 coding DNA: TGTGCCAGCAGCTTATCTCAGGACAGACTACCTACCCGCGATGAGCAGTTCTTC. This gives the protein CASSLSQDRLPTRDEQFF.

The V and J genes are TRBV6-2 or TRBV6-3 and TRBJ2-3; D perhaps matches TRBD1 (5 bases). V lost 6 bases, J lost 6 bases, and 13 bases lay in between. Germline loops: CDR1 MNHEY, CDR2 SVGEGT. This CDR3 contains 13 residues. The CDR3 loop is CASSTIRGDTQYF. The CDR3, as DNA: TGTGCCAGCAGCACCATTAGGGGCGATACGCAGTATTTT.